One sample yielded the 20 T cell receptor beta chains listed below, sequenced in a study of cytomegalovirus exposure and HLA in healthy donors (dated by TCRdb to about 2017). Library preparation used the immunoSEQ multiplex PCR assay. A mixture of 60 forward primers for TCR Vbeta segments and 13 reverse primers for TCR Jbeta segments was used in the multiplex PCR. Imported from immuneACCESS, the table was reduced by TCRdb to in-frame sequences with V and J called. These copies leave out some clones; in studies compared against another copy, an unresolved V gene accounts for under half, and the cause of the remainder is not known. The sample yields approximately 120,000 clones; about 70% were counted once. 2% to 2.5% of the sample lies in the top ten. The sequencing input was PBMCs. All receptors derive from a human donor in good health.

The chain links TRBV12-5 to TRBJ2-3; D not resolved. This CDR3 contains 13 residues. The V and J ends lost 2 bases and 4 bases respectively, with 7 bases between them. The germline CDR1 and CDR2 sequences are LGHNT and FRNRAP. The CDR3 DNA reads TGTGCTAGTGGTTTGACAGCCTCAGATACGCAGTATTTT. This translates into CASGLTASDTQYF.

The chain is built from TRBV6-5 and TRBJ2-3; 7 bases map to TRBD2. Germline CDR1 is MNHEY and CDR2 is SVGAGI. The CDR3 covers 14 residues. V lost 6 bases, J lost 2 bases, and 5 bases stayed unmatched. The CDR3 coding sequence is TGTGCCAGCAGGCTAGCGGCGCCCACAGATACGCAGTATTTT. Translation: CASRLAAPTDTQYF.

The rearrangement links TRBV27 to TRBJ2-7, with 11 bases matching TRBD1. Germline loops: CDR1 MNHEY, CDR2 SMNVEV (reference sequence). V dropped 6 bases and J dropped 6; count of bases not matched to a gene: 7. This CDR3 has 14 amino acids. The CDR3 reads CASSHPGQGVEQYF. CDR3 bases: TGTGCCAGCAGCCACCCGGGACAGGGGGTCGAGCAGTACTTC.

This clone has only a few counts. The V call is TRBV7-9, the J call TRBJ2-7; TRBD2 matches 10 bases. This CDR3 spans 14 amino acids. V lost 4 bases, J lost 6 bases, and 6 bases stayed unmatched. Germline assignment: CDR1 SEHNR and CDR2 FQNEAQ (reference sequence). CDR3 in amino acids: CASSSSGRAREQYF. DNA for the CDR3: TGTGCCAGCAGCTCCAGCGGGAGGGCCCGCGAGCAGTACTTC.

The CDR3 DNA is TGTGCCAGCAGTGCAGAGGGGGCGAGAACTGAAGCTTTCTTT. Its protein product is CASSAEGARTEAFF. This chain joins TRBV2 and TRBJ1-1; TRBD1 aligns across 7 bases. The germline CDR1 and CDR2 sequences are SNHLY and FYNNEI. The ends lost 4 bases at V and 5 bases at J; junction bases unmatched: 7. There are 14 residues in the CDR3.

The rearrangement joins TRBV7-9 to TRBJ2-7; D is perhaps TRBD1 (5 bases). The CDR3 has 14 amino acids. Germline CDR1 reads SEHNR; CDR2 reads FQNEAQ (reference sequence). Trimming removed 3 bases at V and 0 bases at J, with 9 bases between. CDR3 region: CASSFYRNSYEQYF. CDR3 sequence (DNA): TGTGCCAGCAGCTTTTACAGGAACTCCTACGAGCAGTACTTC.

The gene calls are TRBV6-6 and TRBJ1-2; TRBD1 is a possible D gene (5 bases). Trimming took off 6 bases at V and 3 bases at J, with 17 bases between the two ends. The CDR3 is made up of 15 amino acids. Per germline, CDR1 MNHNY and CDR2 SVGAGI (reference sequence). The CDR3 coding sequence is TGTGCCAGCAGGTCGCAGTTGGGGGGAGACTATGGCTACACCTTC. Translation gives CASRSQLGGDYGYTF.

CDR3 DNA sequence: TGCGCCAGCAGCCCCGGACAGCCTAACTATGGCTACACCTTC. This gives the protein CASSPGQPNYGYTF. The chain carries TRBV5-1 and TRBJ1-2; the D gene is possibly TRBD1 (6 bases). Germline V gives CDR1 SGHRS, CDR2 YFSETQ. The CDR3 runs to 14 residues. V gave up 4 bases and J gave up 0 bases, with 10 bases separating them.

J is TRBJ1-4 and V is TRBV30, with 9 bases matching TRBD1. Germline CDR1 is GTSNPN and CDR2 is SVGIG (reference sequence). V lost 3 bases to trimming and J lost 12 bases; unmatched junction nucleotides: 11. The CDR3 covers 14 residues. The CDR3 DNA reads TGTGCCTGGAGCTTCAGGACAGGGGAAGGGGAACTGTTTTTT. This codes for CAWSFRTGEGELFF.

This sequence joins TRBV9 and TRBJ2-7, with a possible D match to TRBD2 (6 bases). V lost 3 bases and J 2 bases, leaving 15 bases between the germline ends. There are 15 residues in the CDR3. CDR1 is SGDLS, CDR2 YYNGEE, per germline. CDR3 amino acids: CASSARAGPTYEQYF. CDR3 coding DNA: TGTGCCAGCAGCGCCCGAGCGGGCCCGACCTACGAGCAGTACTTC.

This chain uses TRBV30 with TRBJ2-3; no firm D call. Germline assignment: CDR1 GTSNPN and CDR2 SVGIG (reference sequence). V was trimmed by 2 bases and J by 2 bases, leaving 20 bases between them. This CDR3 is built from 17 residues. CDR3 loop: CAWSPAHSVRPTDTQYF. In DNA, the CDR3 is TGTGCCTGGAGTCCAGCGCATTCCGTTCGCCCCACAGATACGCAGTATTTT. Filled out from reference TRBV30 and TRBJ2-3, the complete variable domain reads SQTIHQWPATLVQPVGSPLSLECTVEGTSNPNLYWYRQAAGRGLQLLFYSVGIGQISSEVPQNLSASRPQDRQFILSSKKLLLSDSGFYLCAWSPAHSVRPTDTQYFGPGTRLTVL.

The sample holds one count of this clone. CDR3 loop: CASSQVGTGTEAFF. The CDR3 DNA reads TGTGCCAGCAGCCAAGTGGGGACAGGGACTGAAGCTTTCTTT. The V call is TRBV4-2, the J call TRBJ1-1; 9 bases fit TRBD1. The CDR3 runs 14 residues. Germline CDR1 is LGHNA and CDR2 is YNFKEQ. The V segment lost 1 base and the J segment 5 bases; nucleotides outside the gene matches: 2.

The genes are TRBV5-1 and TRBJ2-7; TRBD1 agrees at 7 bases. CDR1 is SGHRS and CDR2 is YFSETQ in the germline V gene. V dropped 4 bases and J dropped 9; count of bases not matched to a gene: 7. The CDR3 is made up of 12 amino acids. Written as DNA, the CDR3 is TGCGCCAGCAGCCCGGACAGGCTCGGGCAGTACTTC. Its protein product is CASSPDRLGQYF.

The chain employs TRBV10-2 and TRBJ1-4, with 7 bases that match TRBD1. CDR1 and CDR2 from the germline V gene are WSHSY and SAAADI. This CDR3 is 14 amino acids long. V was clipped by 4 bases and J by 2 bases; unmatched bases: 1. The CDR3 nucleotides are TGCGCCAGCAGTGTAGGGGGCACTAATGAAAAACTGTTTTTT. Encoded protein: CASSVGGTNEKLFF.

This chain joins TRBV29-1 and TRBJ2-5; D is undetermined. The end of the DNA fits TRBJ2-7 better, so the J call may be wrong. The CDR3 runs to 15 residues. The germline V gene encodes CDR1 SQVTM and CDR2 ANQGSEA. Written as DNA, the CDR3 is TGCAGCGTTGAAGGCATGCTGGATCAGCGATACGAGCAGTACTTC. Its protein product is CSVEGMLDQRYEQYF.

The chain joins TRBV18 to TRBJ2-2; a possible D gene is TRBD1 (6 bases). The germline V gene encodes CDR1 KGHSH and CDR2 LQKENI. V lost 4 bases and J 5 bases, leaving 14 bases between the germline ends. This CDR3 has 15 residues. The CDR3 sequence is CASSLSGAGTGELFF. The CDR3, as DNA: TGTGCCAGCTCACTCTCAGGGGCCGGAACCGGGGAGCTGTTTTTT. Looking up the rest from reference TRBV18 and TRBJ2-2 gives the full variable domain: NAGVMQNPRHLVRRRGQEARLRCSPMKGHSHVYWYRQLPEEGLKFMVYLQKENIIDESGMPKERFSAEFPKEGPSILRIQQVVRGDSAAYFCASSLSGAGTGELFFGEGSRLTVL.

Only a few counts were recorded for this clone. This chain connects TRBV6-1 to TRBJ1-4, with D maybe TRBD1 (5 bases). The CDR3 runs 13 residues. Germline V gene lookup returns CDR1 MNHNS and CDR2 SASEGT. Trimming removed 3 bases from V and 8 bases from J, with 10 bases in between. CDR3 amino acids: CASSDRGFEKLFF. CDR3 sequence (DNA): TGTGCCAGCAGTGATCGGGGGTTCGAAAAACTGTTTTTT.

The chain links TRBV6-5 to TRBJ1-2; D is ambiguous. The CDR3 is made up of 13 amino acids. Germline CDR1 MNHEY, CDR2 SVGAGI. Deletions cut 6 bases from V and 2 bases from J, with 10 bases between. In DNA form, the CDR3 reads TGTGCCAGCAGACGGACTGGGAACTATGGCTACACCTTC. The encoded protein is CASRRTGNYGYTF.

The rearrangement uses TRBV30 and TRBJ1-5; D might be TRBD1 (6 bases). With 2 bases removed from V and 7 bases from J, the gap between germline ends came to 15 bases. The germline V gene has CDR1 GTSNPN and CDR2 SVGIG (reference sequence). This CDR3 region has 14 residues. CDR3 DNA sequence: TGTGCCTGGAGTAAGGGGGAAGTGAACCAGCCCCAGCATTTT. This codes for CAWSKGEVNQPQHF.

A few counts support this clone. The rearrangement uses TRBV18 and TRBJ1-2, with 10 nucleotides matching TRBD1. Trimming cost V 6 bases and J 2 bases; bases outside gene matches: 3. This CDR3 has 14 residues. Germline loops: CDR1 KGHSH, CDR2 LQKENI. The CDR3 region is CASSLDRGNYGYTF. The CDR3 DNA reads as TGTGCCAGCTCGCTGGACAGGGGGAACTATGGCTACACCTTC.